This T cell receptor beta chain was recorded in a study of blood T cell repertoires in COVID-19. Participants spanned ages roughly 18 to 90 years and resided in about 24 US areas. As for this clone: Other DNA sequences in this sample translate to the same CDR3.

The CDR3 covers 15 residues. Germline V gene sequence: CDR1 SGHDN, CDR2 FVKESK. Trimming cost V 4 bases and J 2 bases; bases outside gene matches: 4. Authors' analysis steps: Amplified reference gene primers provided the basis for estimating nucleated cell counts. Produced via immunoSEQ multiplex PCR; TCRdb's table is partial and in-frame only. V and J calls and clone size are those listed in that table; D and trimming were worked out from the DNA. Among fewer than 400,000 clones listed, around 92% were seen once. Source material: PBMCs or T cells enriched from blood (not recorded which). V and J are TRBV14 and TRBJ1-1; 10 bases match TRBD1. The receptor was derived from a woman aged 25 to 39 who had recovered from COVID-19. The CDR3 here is CASSLRTGGNTEAFF. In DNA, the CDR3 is TGTGCCAGCAGCCTCAGGACAGGGGGAAACACTGAAGCTTTCTTT.